Listed below are T cell receptor beta chains from one sample, sequenced in a study of T cell clones after liver transplantation. Sequencing used immunoSEQ multiplex PCR; TCRdb keeps in-frame clones, though not all of them. The data show about 75,000 clones, 84% seen once. The sequencing used CD4+ T cells from blood, collected 48 months after liver transplant. The receptors here all came from a human patient who received a liver transplant. Part of the T cells may come from the graft donor. The CDR3 runs from the conserved cysteine through the conserved F or W. The D gene is left open where the match is weak. Not all rows give a size; the values are once, few, many and, for expanded clones, a class.

clone size	D gene	V gene	J gene	CDR3 protein	CDR3 DNA
NA	NA	TRBV6-5	TRBJ2-7	CASTDPFGPPYEQYF	TGTGCCAGCACTGACCCCTTCGGCCCCCCGTACGAGCAGTACTTC
NA	NA	TRBV4-2	TRBJ1-1	CASSRRDGDTEAFF	TGTGCCAGCAGCCGGCGAGATGGGGACACTGAAGCTTTCTTT
NA	TRBD1	TRBV28	TRBJ1-5	CASSYAQGNQPQHF	TGTGCCAGCAGTTATGCACAGGGGAATCAGCCCCAGCATTTT
NA	TRBD2	TRBV18	TRBJ2-7	CASSPTSGSWAEQYF	TGTGCCAGCTCACCTACTAGCGGGAGTTGGGCCGAGCAGTACTTC
NA	NA	TRBV6-1	TRBJ1-1	CASRGGAFF	TGTGCCAGCAGGGGAGGAGCTTTCTTT
once	NA	TRBV18	TRBJ1-5	CASSQQGSYSNQPQHF	TGTGCCAGCTCACAACAGGGATCCTATAGCAATCAGCCCCAGCATTTT
NA	NA	TRBV19	TRBJ1-3	CASDGTVGNTIYF	TGTGCCAGCGATGGGACGGTCGGAAACACCATATATTTT
NA	TRBD2	TRBV15	TRBJ2-5	CATSRPTSGATQYF	TGTGCCACCAGCAGACCGACTAGCGGGGCGACCCAGTACTTC
few	NA	TRBV4-2	TRBJ1-2	CASSQDRVVGYTF	TGTGCCAGCAGCCAAGACAGGGTGGTTGGCTACACCTTC
NA	NA	TRBV7-2	TRBJ2-1	CASSTSRGVANWFF	TGTGCCAGCAGCACAAGCCGCGGGGTCGCCAATTGGTTCTTC
NA	NA	TRBV11-3	TRBJ2-7	CASSVVSRSGEQYF	TGTGCCAGCAGCGTCGTTAGCAGGAGTGGCGAGCAGTACTTC